Below are 3 T cell receptor beta chains sequenced from a single sample in a study of cytomegalovirus exposure and HLA in healthy donors. Generated by immunoSEQ multiplex PCR, the TCRdb table keeps only in-frame clones and is missing some. The table lists approximately 70,000 clones, roughly 93% of them singletons. Sequencing was done on a sample of PBMCs. The receptor source for this set is a woman aged 18 to 35 in good health and CMV-seropositive.

The rearrangement uses TRBV28 and TRBJ1-5, with no clear D. The CDR3 totals 14 residues. The germline CDR1 and CDR2 sequences are MDHEN and SYDVKM. The V and J ends lost 6 bases and 6 bases respectively, with 15 bases between them. The CDR3 here is CASRPPLGSQPQHF. For the CDR3, the DNA is TGTGCCAGCAGGCCGCCTTTGGGCAGTCAGCCCCAGCATTTT.

The CDR3 sequence is CASSSLAGVGYEQYF. CDR3 nucleotide sequence: TGCGCCAGCAGCTCACTAGCGGGAGTAGGGTACGAGCAGTACTTC. J is TRBJ2-7 and V is TRBV5-1, with 11 bases fitting TRBD2. The ends lost 3 bases at V and 4 bases at J; junction bases unmatched: 6. The CDR3 has 15 residues. Germline CDR1 is SGHRS and CDR2 is YFSETQ.

This sequence joins TRBV7-8 and TRBJ2-7; 8 nucleotides line up with TRBD2. The ends lost 0 bases at V and 3 bases at J; junction bases unmatched: 7. There are 16 residues in the CDR3. Germline V gives CDR1 SGHVS, CDR2 FQNEAQ. The CDR3 loop reads CASSLASAGGRYEQYF. The CDR3 DNA sequence: TGTGCCAGCAGCTTAGCGTCGGCGGGAGGACGCTACGAGCAGTACTTC.